The rows below give T cell receptor beta chains drawn from one sample of a study of blood T cell repertoires in COVID-19. The table came from immunoSEQ multiplex PCR; TCRdb's copy has only in-frame clones and leaves some out. In the table there are around 250,000 clones, 80% to 90% of which are singletons. Sample: PBMCs or T cells enriched from blood (not recorded which). The origin of the receptors is a woman between 40 and 55 years old who had been exposed to COVID-19. The CDR3 runs from the conserved cysteine through the conserved F or W. Fields, in order: clone size, D gene, V gene, J gene, CDR3 protein, CDR3 DNA. The D gene is left open where the match is weak. Rows may omit the clone size; those that give it use once, few, many or a size class.

size: NA
D: TRBD1
V: TRBV6-2/TRBV6-3
J: TRBJ1-3
CDR3: CASSYRPPGQGVGNTIYF
DNA: TGTGCCAGCAGTTACCGCCCGCCGGGACAGGGAGTTGGAAACACCATATATTTT

size: NA
D: NA
V: TRBV21-1
J: TRBJ1-1
CDR3: CASKLGTGGHENTEAFF
DNA: TGTGCCAGCAAATTGGGCACGGGAGGACACGAGAACACTGAAGCTTTCTTT

size: NA
D: TRBD2
V: TRBV7-8
J: TRBJ2-1
CDR3: CASSPGRGGRRNEQFF
DNA: TGTGCCAGCAGCCCTGGGCGCGGGGGGCGAAGGAATGAGCAGTTCTTC

size: NA
D: TRBD2
V: TRBV15
J: TRBJ2-5
CDR3: CATSRTGGGAWGQETQYF
DNA: TGTGCCACCAGCCGAACCGGGGGGGGCGCCTGGGGCCAAGAGACCCAGTACTTC

size: NA
D: TRBD1
V: TRBV28
J: TRBJ1-1
CDR3: CASSAPQGAVKAFF
DNA: TGTGCCAGCAGTGCGCCGCAGGGGGCGGTTAAAGCTTTCTTT

size: NA
D: TRBD2
V: TRBV5-1
J: TRBJ2-3
CDR3: CASSLDTAGGPIYF
DNA: TGCGCCAGCAGCTTGGACACAGCGGGGGGGCCCATCTATTTT

size: NA
D: TRBD2
V: TRBV5-1
J: TRBJ2-5
CDR3: CASSWTRGQETQYF
DNA: TGCGCCAGCAGCTGGACTAGGGGTCAAGAGACCCAGTACTTC

size: NA
D: NA
V: TRBV13
J: TRBJ2-1
CDR3: CASSLASRESSYNEQFF
DNA: TGTGCCAGCAGCTTAGCCAGTCGGGAGAGTTCCTACAATGAGCAGTTCTTC

size: NA
D: TRBD1
V: TRBV7-2
J: TRBJ1-5
CDR3: CASSLRPSGGIWQPQHF
DNA: TGTGCCAGCAGTCTCCGACCATCAGGGGGAATATGGCAGCCCCAGCATTTT

size: once
D: NA
V: TRBV18
J: TRBJ1-1
CDR3: CASSPPGLKNTEAFF
DNA: TGTGCCAGCTCACCCCCGGGACTGAAGAACACTGAAGCTTTCTTT

size: NA
D: TRBD1
V: TRBV4-3
J: TRBJ2-7
CDR3: CASSLRTGYYEQYF
DNA: TGCGCCAGCAGCCTCCGGACAGGTTACTACGAGCAGTACTTC

size: once
D: TRBD1
V: TRBV4-3
J: TRBJ1-6
CDR3: CASSQSGTGLTSPLHF
DNA: TGCGCCAGCAGCCAATCTGGGACAGGTTTGACTTCACCCCTCCACTTT

size: NA
D: TRBD1
V: TRBV5-4
J: TRBJ1-2
CDR3: CASSLDQGQTLYGYTF
DNA: TGTGCCAGCAGCTTGGACCAGGGACAGACCTTATATGGCTACACCTTC

size: NA
D: NA
V: TRBV5-4
J: TRBJ2-7
CDR3: CASSAGLRPYEQYF
DNA: TGTGCCAGCAGCGCGGGACTCCGCCCCTACGAGCAGTACTTC

size: once
D: TRBD1
V: TRBV12-3/TRBV12-4
J: TRBJ1-2
CDR3: CASSRDRGFGYTF
DNA: TGTGCCAGCAGTCGGGACAGGGGGTTTGGCTACACCTTC

size: few
D: NA
V: TRBV5-5
J: TRBJ2-1
CDR3: CASSPRQTVTKDNEQFF
DNA: TGTGCCAGCAGCCCCAGACAGACGGTTACCAAAGACAATGAGCAGTTCTTC

size: few
D: NA
V: TRBV27
J: TRBJ2-2
CDR3: CASSPAGGGRGPPGELFF
DNA: TGTGCCAGCAGCCCCGCAGGGGGCGGGAGGGGGCCACCCGGGGAGCTGTTTTTT

size: NA
D: TRBD2
V: TRBV6-2/TRBV6-3
J: TRBJ2-1
CDR3: CASSYNVGLATANEQFF
DNA: TGTGCCAGCAGTTACAATGTCGGACTAGCGACGGCGAATGAGCAGTTCTTC

size: NA
D: TRBD2
V: TRBV11-3
J: TRBJ2-2
CDR3: CASSLSGRAPGELFF
DNA: TGTGCCAGCAGCTTAAGCGGGAGGGCCCCCGGGGAGCTGTTTTTT

size: once
D: NA
V: TRBV4-2
J: TRBJ1-5
CDR3: CASSFDRDQPQHF
DNA: TGTGCCAGCAGCTTCGACCGGGATCAGCCCCAGCATTTT

size: few
D: NA
V: TRBV25-1
J: TRBJ2-1
CDR3: CASSERSGEQFF
DNA: TGTGCCAGCAGTGAGCGGTCGGGTGAGCAGTTCTTC

size: NA
D: NA
V: TRBV19
J: TRBJ1-1
CDR3: CASSITDNTEAFF
DNA: TGTGCCAGTAGTATAACTGATAACACTGAAGCTTTCTTT